This T cell receptor beta chain originates from a study of blood T cell repertoires in COVID-19 (dated by TCRdb to the early 2020s). Turning to the overall study: The collaborator samples originated in the United States, Italy and Spain and spanned the acute and convalescent phases of COVID-19. The material from the prospective study consisted of cDNA or gDNA derived from T cells, B-cell-depleted T cells, or PBMCs. Deeply sampled blood TCRbeta repertoires from subjects exposed to, actively infected with, or recovered from COVID-19 were included in the dataset. A freely available public database, intended as a resource for researchers studying the immune response to SARS-CoV-2, is where the repertoires were released. Samples were obtained from the ongoing ImmuneRACE study (first 160 participants) and from approximately 1,200 subjects provided by 6 global collaborators. The sample metadata nearly always contained a de-identified subject ID, COVID-19 status, age in years and sex. Where HLA class I and class II types were available, the types were taken from metadata supplied by the sample provider, not from assay-based typing. General conclusions and limits of the study: Clinical and demographic metadata were provided uncurated, with the amount varying by source and participant.

The immunoSEQ Assay, a bias-controlled multiplex PCR, was used to amplify TCRbeta CDR3 regions from genomic DNA. On the study's bioinformatics: The number of nucleated cells in each sample was estimated from the amplification of reference gene primers within the assay. To quantify the absolute abundance of each unique TCRbeta CDR3 rearrangement, sequence reads were collapsed and filtered. Productive Simpson clonality was computed per sample as the square root of Simpson's diversity index over productive rearrangements. This immuneACCESS table, as held by TCRdb, lists in-frame sequences with V and J called but not all clones. Of the missing ones, under half trace to an unresolved V gene in checked studies; the others have no known cause. The V and J calls and clone size were taken over from that table, and D and trimming were inferred from the DNA. This sample lists some 170,000 clones; around nine tenths were detected once. The ten biggest clones cover 12% of the sample.

Note on this clone: Its antigen target is currently unknown. Per-base qualities were not stored, and no clone one base away is much larger.

One collaborating source in Seattle enrolled patients during active infection and followed them longitudinally through the course of disease. The collaborating institutions used their own protocols to collect whole blood in K2EDTA tubes. For TCRbeta analysis, collaborator samples were shipped as frozen whole blood, as isolated PBMCs, or as DNA extracted from either sample type. Sequences were obtained from peripheral blood. The receptor comes from a woman aged 70-85 years with COVID-19, enrolled during active disease.

In nucleotides, the sequence is TGTGCCAGCGGCCTAGCGGGAGATACGCAGTATTTT. This sequence encodes CASGLAGDTQYF. Recombination linked TRBV9 to TRBJ2-3, with 8 bases matching TRBD2. Here V drops 7 bases and J drops 5 bases, and the junction holds 3 bases not matched to any gene. The germline V gene yields SGDLS for CDR1 and YYNGEE for CDR2. The CDR3 sequence holds 12 residues, the cysteine and phenylalanine included. Only the CDR3 region is kept as DNA, spanning 36 bases read in frame from base 1.